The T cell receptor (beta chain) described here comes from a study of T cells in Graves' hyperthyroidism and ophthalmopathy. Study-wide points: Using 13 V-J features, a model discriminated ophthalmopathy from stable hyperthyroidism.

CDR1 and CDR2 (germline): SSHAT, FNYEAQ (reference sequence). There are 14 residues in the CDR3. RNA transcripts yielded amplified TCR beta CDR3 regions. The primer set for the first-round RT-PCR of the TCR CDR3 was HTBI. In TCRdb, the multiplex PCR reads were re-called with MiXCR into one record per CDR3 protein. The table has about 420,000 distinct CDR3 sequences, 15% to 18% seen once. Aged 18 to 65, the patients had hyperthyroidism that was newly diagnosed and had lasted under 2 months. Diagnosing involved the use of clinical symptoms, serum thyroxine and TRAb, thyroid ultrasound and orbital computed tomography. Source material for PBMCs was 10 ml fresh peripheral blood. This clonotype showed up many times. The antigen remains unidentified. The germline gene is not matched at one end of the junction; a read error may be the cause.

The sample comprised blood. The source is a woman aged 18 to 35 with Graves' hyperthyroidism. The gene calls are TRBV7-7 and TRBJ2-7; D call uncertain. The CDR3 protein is CASSLNRHSPEQYF. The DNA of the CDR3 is TGTGCTAGCAGCTTAAATCGGCACAGCCCCGAGCAGTACTTC. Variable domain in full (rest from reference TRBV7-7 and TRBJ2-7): GAGVSQSPRYKVTKRGQDVTLRCDPISSHATLYWYQQALGQGPEFLTYFNYEAQPDKSGLPSDRFSAERPEGSISTLTIQRTEQRDSAMYRCASSLNRHSPEQYFGPGTRLTVT.